A selection of T cell receptor beta chains follows, all from one sample in a study of T cell changes during pregnancy in multiple sclerosis. The table came from immunoSEQ multiplex PCR; TCRdb's copy has only in-frame clones and leaves some out. The table shows over 90,000 clones, with about nine tenths occurring only once. Sequences were derived from peripheral blood, sampled in the second trimester of pregnancy. Receptors originate from a female donor in good health, enrolled as a control in a pregnancy study. CDR3s include the opening cysteine and the closing phenylalanine or tryptophan. A D gene is named only where the DNA matches it firmly. Some rows mark clone size as missing; the rest say once, few, many or name a class of expanded clone.

clone_size,d_call,v_call,cdr3_length,j_call,cdr3_nt,cdr3_aa
NA,NA,TRBV19,14,TRBJ1-5,TGTGCCAGTAGACCTGACAGAGACAATCAGCCCCAGCATTTT,CASRPDRDNQPQHF
NA,NA,TRBV7-8,17,TRBJ2-3,TGTGCCAGCAGCTTAGGTCGGGGGCTAGCGGCCACAGATACGCAGTATTTT,CASSLGRGLAATDTQYF
NA,NA,TRBV10-3,12,TRBJ1-4,TGTGCCACTGGACAGCCAAATGAAAAACTGTTTTTT,CATGQPNEKLFF
NA,TRBD2,TRBV19,14,TRBJ2-5,TGTGCCAGTACCCCCGGGGGGGCGGTAGAGACCCAGTACTTC,CASTPGGAVETQYF
NA,NA,TRBV5-8,13,TRBJ2-3,TGTGCCAGCAGACGACAAGGATGGGATACGCAGTATTTT,CASRRQGWDTQYF
NA,NA,TRBV28,12,TRBJ1-1,TGTGCCAGCAGTTTACGTCGGGTCGAAGCTTTCTTT,CASSLRRVEAFF
NA,NA,TRBV4-3,13,TRBJ2-7,TGCGCCAGCAGCCAGGCCGGGACTCCAGGGCAGTACTTC,CASSQAGTPGQYF
NA,NA,TRBV7-6,16,TRBJ2-1,TGTGCCAGCAGCGGATACCTCGAGACATCCTACAATGAGCAGTTCTTC,CASSGYLETSYNEQFF
NA,TRBD1,TRBV25-1,14,TRBJ1-6,TGTGCCAGCAGTGGGGACAGGGTGAATTCACCCCTCCACTTT,CASSGDRVNSPLHF
NA,TRBD2,TRBV7-2,15,TRBJ2-3,TGTGCCAGCAGCCCCTCGTTTGGTAGCGGGACTACGCAGTATTTT,CASSPSFGSGTTQYF
NA,NA,TRBV6-6,15,TRBJ1-1,TGTGCCAGCAGCGGGGGACGACGAATGAACACTGAAGCTTTCTTT,CASSGGRRMNTEAFF
once,TRBD1,TRBV2,14,TRBJ1-6,TGTGCCAGCAGTTTACAGGGGGGGATTTCACCCCTCCACTTT,CASSLQGGISPLHF
NA,TRBD2,TRBV7-2,19,TRBJ2-1,TGTGCCAGCAGCTTTCCGGGACTAGCGGGATCCGGGTTTGACAATGAGCAGTTCTTC,CASSFPGLAGSGFDNEQFF
once,NA,TRBV21-1,17,TRBJ1-1,TGTGCCAGCAGCAAAAAAGGCCCACCCGGCGGGAACACTGAAGCTTTCTTT,CASSKKGPPGGNTEAFF
NA,NA,TRBV9,15,TRBJ2-7,TGTGCCAGCAGCGTAGCCGAGCGGTTCACCTACGAGCAGTACTTC,CASSVAERFTYEQYF
NA,TRBD2,TRBV28,15,TRBJ2-7,TGTGCCAGCCTCCCCGGGACTAGCGAGGCCTACGAGCAGTACTTC,CASLPGTSEAYEQYF
NA,NA,TRBV5-1,15,TRBJ1-2,TGCGCCAGCAGCTTGGGTACAGGCGTAGACTATGGCTACACCTTC,CASSLGTGVDYGYTF
NA,NA,TRBV6-5,16,TRBJ1-3,TGTGCCAGCAGTTACTCGGCGGCAGGGACTGGAAACACCATATATTTT,CASSYSAAGTGNTIYF
NA,TRBD1,TRBV19,14,TRBJ2-7,TGTGCCAGTAAACGGACAGGGACCAACTACGAGCAGTACTTC,CASKRTGTNYEQYF
once,NA,TRBV11-2,16,TRBJ1-2,TGTGCCAGCAGCACACGGATCAGGGAAGGTGGTGTTGGCTACACCTTC,CASSTRIREGGVGYTF
NA,NA,TRBV5-1,16,TRBJ2-6,TGCGCCAGCAGCTTGGAAGGGGCAGTCGGGGCCAACGTCCTGACTTTC,CASSLEGAVGANVLTF
few,NA,TRBV14,13,TRBJ1-1,TGTGCCAGCAGCCATGGCTTGAACACTGAAGCTTTCTTT,CASSHGLNTEAFF
NA,TRBD1,TRBV7-2,14,TRBJ1-4,TGTGCCAGCGGCCGGGACAGGAGAAATGAAAAACTGTTTTTT,CASGRDRRNEKLFF
NA,NA,TRBV15,13,TRBJ2-3,TGTGCCACCAGCCCACGACTTACAGATACGCAGTATTTT,CATSPRLTDTQYF
NA,NA,TRBV2,15,TRBJ2-6,TGTGCCAGCAGTGATCCCAGTTCTGGGGCCAACGTCCTGACTTTC,CASSDPSSGANVLTF
once,TRBD1,TRBV7-7,17,TRBJ2-5,TGTGCCAGCAGCTTAAGCTTTGAAAGGGGACAGGCCTCGACCCAGTACTTC,CASSLSFERGQASTQYF
NA,NA,TRBV5-1,14,TRBJ2-3,TGCGCCAGCACAAGACAGTTAGGCACAGATACGCAGTATTTT,CASTRQLGTDTQYF
NA,NA,TRBV9,15,TRBJ1-2,TGTGCCAGCAGCGTAGGGGCGCAGGCTAACTATGGCTACACCTTC,CASSVGAQANYGYTF
NA,NA,TRBV5-1,13,TRBJ1-2,TGCGCCAGCAGCTTGGAAGGGGGTGTTGGCTACACCTTC,CASSLEGGVGYTF
NA,NA,TRBV15,14,TRBJ1-5,TGTGCCACCAGCAGAGCCTCGCGGGTCCAGCCCCAGCATTTT,CATSRASRVQPQHF
NA,TRBD2,TRBV7-2,15,TRBJ2-7,TGTGCCAGCAGCCTAGCGGGGGGGCCAGAATACGAGCAGTACTTC,CASSLAGGPEYEQYF
NA,TRBD1,TRBV7-9,16,TRBJ2-3,TGTGCCAGCAGCTTCGGACAGGCGCTAACCACAGATACGCAGTATTTT,CASSFGQALTTDTQYF
NA,TRBD2,TRBV10-3,14,TRBJ2-3,TGTGCCGTCGGACTAGCGGGAGGAACAGATACGCAGTATTTT,CAVGLAGGTDTQYF
NA,NA,TRBV6-1,13,TRBJ1-5,TGTGCCAGCGGGGGGGAGAACAATCAGCCCCAGCATTTT,CASGGENNQPQHF
NA,NA,TRBV6-6,11,TRBJ1-3,TGTGCCAGCAGTTATGGTGGGCCGAAATCTTTT,CASSYGGPKSF
NA,NA,TRBV9,13,TRBJ1-6,TGTGCCAGCAGCGCGACAGCTAATTCACCCCTCCACTTT,CASSATANSPLHF
NA,NA,TRBV7-2,13,TRBJ2-1,TGTGCCAGCAGCCCCTCCTCTTCGAATGAGCAGTTCTTC,CASSPSSSNEQFF
NA,NA,TRBV6-1,17,TRBJ2-3,TGTGCCAGCAGTGAATCACTGGGGGGGGGCCCGACAGATACGCAGTATTTT,CASSESLGGGPTDTQYF
NA,NA,TRBV9,14,TRBJ1-2,TGTGCCAGCAGCGTAGGAGGAGGGACCTATGGCTACACCTTC,CASSVGGGTYGYTF
NA,NA,TRBV6-5,15,TRBJ2-2,TGTGCCAGCAACTACCGCGCAGTTGGCACCGGGGAGCTGTTTTTT,CASNYRAVGTGELFF
NA,NA,TRBV7-2,12,TRBJ1-3,TGTGCCAGCAGCCGCGCGGGAAACACCATATATTTT,CASSRAGNTIYF
NA,NA,TRBV7-7,14,TRBJ2-2,TGTGCCAGCAGCTTAGGCAGAAACACCGGGGAGCTGTTTTTT,CASSLGRNTGELFF
NA,TRBD1,TRBV27,16,TRBJ2-7,TGTGCCAGCAGTTTACCCTCCGGGACAGGGGCCTACGAGCAGTACTTC,CASSLPSGTGAYEQYF
few,TRBD1,TRBV6-4,13,TRBJ1-1,TGTGCCAGCCGCCCACGGGACAGGGGACGGGCTTTCTTT,CASRPRDRGRAFF
NA,TRBD2,TRBV10-2,14,TRBJ2-1,TGCGCCAGCAGAGTAGCGGGAGAATACAATGAGCAGTTCTTC,CASRVAGEYNEQFF
NA,NA,TRBV11-3,17,TRBJ2-2,TGTGCCAGCAGCTTAGGGGGGGTAATTTCCCTCACCGGGGAGCTGTTTTTT,CASSLGGVISLTGELFF
medium-sized,TRBD1,TRBV6-5,14,TRBJ2-7,TGTGCCAGCAGTTACGGGGACAGCTCCTACGAGCAGTACTTC,CASSYGDSSYEQYF
NA,TRBD1,TRBV9,15,TRBJ2-2,TGTGCCAGCAGCCCCGGACAGGGGGGGGCCGGGGAGCTGTTTTTT,CASSPGQGGAGELFF
NA,TRBD2,TRBV7-7,15,TRBJ2-3,TGTGCCAGCAGCTTATCGGGACTAGCTACAGATACGCAGTATTTT,CASSLSGLATDTQYF
NA,NA,TRBV11-3,14,TRBJ2-2,TGTGCCAGCAGCTTGCGGACATCCACCGGGGAGCTGTTTTTT,CASSLRTSTGELFF